This T cell receptor (beta chain) appears in the sequencing data of a study of vaccination effects on CD4 cells after COVID-19. Here immunoSEQ multiplex PCR was the method, and the copy in TCRdb shows in-frame clones only, minus some. The repertoire holds some 22,000 clones, with 73% as singletons. V lost 0 bases to trimming and J lost 7 bases, with 10 bases between them. Germline V gives CDR1 LGHNA, CDR2 YNFKEQ. The CDR3 totals 15 residues. The study, taken as a whole, reports: The study found that only 1 of 255 vaccine-induced clones from healthy vaccinees cross-reacted with common cold coronaviruses.

Note on this clone: Its antigen remains unknown.

ViraFEST assay sequencing came after antigen-specific CD4+ T cells were expanded with viral peptide pools. Subsequent to approximately 9 days of culture, CD4+ T cells were isolated. Testing of the vaccine recipients showed negative nucleocapsid antibodies and no prior SARS-CoV-2 infection. This sample comprised CD4+ T cells from PBMCs cultured with SARS-CoV-2 spike peptides, obtained before COVID-19 vaccination. The chain links TRBV4-2 to TRBJ1-6, with D hard to call. The sequence derives from a human donor who received a COVID-19 vaccine. The CDR3 DNA is TGTGCCAGCAGCCAAGAACTACGGATAAATTCACCCCTCCACTTT. It codes for CASSQELRINSPLHF.